This TCR beta chain was identified in a study of blood T cell repertoires in COVID-19. Recovered participants had two consecutive negative NP/OP PCR tests, healthcare professional clearance, or symptom resolution. There are 15 residues in the CDR3. From germline, CDR1 is SGHNT and CDR2 YYREEE (reference sequence). The V segment lost 7 bases and the J segment 4 bases; nucleotides outside the gene matches: 11. TCRdb keeps only in-frame clones here, not all; method: immunoSEQ multiplex PCR. The data hold roughly 360,000 clones, with 80% to 85% observed a single time. This receptor was identified in a woman aged 45-65 years who had recovered from COVID-19. The sample taken for sequencing was PBMCs or T cells enriched from blood (not recorded which). The J gene is TRBJ2-1, the V gene TRBV5-4, with 7 bases that match TRBD2. CDR3 sequence: CASAIAGVGYNEQFF. The DNA for the CDR3 is TGTGCCAGCGCTATTGCGGGAGTTGGATACAATGAGCAGTTCTTC.